The sequence of this T cell receptor (beta chain) was determined in a study of blood T cell repertoires in COVID-19. Study in general: T cells, B-cell-depleted T cells, or PBMCs supplied cDNA or gDNA.

Participants, roughly 18 to 90 years old, spanned approximately 25 US areas. Two negative PCRs, clearance, or symptom resolution characterized the recovered Cohort 3 donors. Per the original data handling: The authors estimated nucleated cell counts from reference gene primer amplification. Sequencing used immunoSEQ multiplex PCR; TCRdb keeps in-frame clones, though not all of them. V and J calls and clone size are given by that table; D and trimming were obtained from the DNA. The table has about 300,000 clones, approximately 90% seen once. Germline CDR1 reads PRHDT; CDR2 reads FYEKMQ (reference sequence). V gave up 1 base and J gave up 6 bases; unmatched junction bases: 14. This CDR3 contains 17 residues.

The clonotype comes from a man aged 30 to 45 who had recovered from COVID-19. The sequenced sample consisted of PBMCs or T cells enriched from blood (not recorded which). The chain carries TRBV13 and TRBJ1-2, with 7 bases matching TRBD1. The CDR3 region has the DNA TGTGCCAGCAGCTTAGAGGCCCCGGGACAGCCCAAAAATGGCTACACCTTC. Translating gives CASSLEAPGQPKNGYTF. The full variable domain, in which reference TRBV13 and TRBJ1-2 provide the parts outside the CDR3, is AAGVIQSPRHLIKEKRETATLKCYPIPRHDTVYWYQQGPGQDPQFLISFYEKMQSDKGSIPDRFSAQQFSDYHSELNMSSLELGDSALYFCASSLEAPGQPKNGYTFGSGTRLTVV.